This is a list of T cell receptor beta chains from one sample in a study of cytomegalovirus exposure and HLA in healthy donors. Here immunoSEQ multiplex PCR was the method, and the copy in TCRdb shows in-frame clones only, minus some. The sample has 110,000 to 150,000 clones, roughly 82% seen once. The sample comprised PBMCs. All receptors come from a man aged 18 to 29 in good health and CMV-seropositive. The CDR3 runs from the conserved cysteine through the conserved F or W. A D gene is named only where the DNA matches it firmly. Rows may omit the clone size; those that give it use once, few, many or a size class.

>TRBV19|-|TRBJ2-5|-
CASTAGYGETQYF
TGTGCCAGTACGGCAGGGTACGGGGAGACCCAGTACTTC
>TRBV30|-|TRBJ1-1|-
CAWSSLLGINREAFF
TGTGCCTGGAGTAGTCTACTAGGGATAAATCGTGAAGCTTTCTTT
>TRBV6-5|-|TRBJ2-7|-
CASSLDSLGEQYF
TGTGCCAGCAGCTTGGACTCACTTGGCGAGCAGTACTTC
>TRBV4-1|-|TRBJ1-5|-
CASSQDNTDQPQHF
TGCGCCAGCAGCCAAGATAATACAGATCAGCCCCAGCATTTT
>TRBV28|-|TRBJ2-7|-
CASSLLENEQYF
TGTGCCAGCAGCCTACTAGAAAACGAGCAGTACTTC
>TRBV11-2|-|TRBJ2-5|-
CASSLGHRDETQYF
TGTGCCAGCAGCTTAGGTCACAGGGATGAGACCCAGTACTTC
>TRBV6-5|-|TRBJ1-4|TRBD1
CASSYSPTGGFEKLFF
TGTGCCAGCAGTTACTCCCCGACAGGGGGGTTTGAAAAACTGTTTTTT
>TRBV10-1|-|TRBJ2-5|-
CASSECGRLTWETQYF
TGCGCCAGCAGTGAGTGTGGCAGGCTAACTTGGGAGACCCAGTACTTC
>TRBV29-1|once|TRBJ2-3|-
CSVPKRELTDTQYF
TGCAGCGTCCCCAAACGGGAGTTGACAGATACGCAGTATTTT
>TRBV4-1|-|TRBJ1-5|-
CASSQDGVRQPQHF
TGCGCCAGCAGCCAAGATGGAGTACGACAGCCCCAGCATTTT
>TRBV19|-|TRBJ1-1|TRBD1
CASGTTRWTGDQAFF
TGTGCCAGTGGTACCACGAGGTGGACAGGGGATCAAGCTTTCTTT
>TRBV6-5|-|TRBJ2-7|TRBD2
CASSYSREGSYEQYF
TGTGCCAGCAGTTACTCGAGGGAGGGTTCCTACGAGCAGTACTTC
>TRBV6-6|-|TRBJ2-7|-
CASSLPPGRLSYEQYF
TGTGCCAGCAGCCTACCCCCGGGTCGCCTCTCCTACGAGCAGTACTTC
>TRBV5-1|-|TRBJ2-3|-
CASIPGDKRDTQYF
TGCGCCAGCATCCCAGGCGACAAAAGGGATACGCAGTATTTT
>TRBV7-3|few|TRBJ2-7|TRBD2
CASSLPGLGLGEQYF
TGTGCCAGCAGCTTACCCGGACTAGGGCTGGGGGAGCAGTACTTC
>TRBV27|once|TRBJ1-2|-
CASSYSGDPFFYGYTF
TGTGCCAGCAGTTATTCAGGGGACCCCTTTTTCTATGGCTACACCTTC
>TRBV7-2|-|TRBJ1-2|-
CASTPGTDLYGYTF
TGTGCCAGCACCCCCGGTACAGACCTCTATGGCTACACCTTC
>TRBV6-5|once|TRBJ2-7|-
CASSYSGRGPYEQYF
TGCGCCAGCAGTTACTCAGGCAGGGGACCCTACGAGCAGTACTTC
>TRBV2|few|TRBJ2-6|TRBD1
CASQAPGQGASGANVLTF
TGTGCCAGTCAAGCTCCGGGACAGGGCGCTTCTGGGGCCAACGTCCTGACTTTC
>TRBV28|-|TRBJ1-2|-
CASSLPETYGYTF
TGTGCCAGCAGTCTCCCGGAGACCTATGGCTACACCTTC
>TRBV27|-|TRBJ2-7|TRBD1
CASSPRDRGYEQYF
TGTGCCAGCAGTCCCCGGGACAGGGGGTACGAGCAGTACTTC
>TRBV19|-|TRBJ2-1|TRBD2
CASSIKRERYNEQFF
TGTGCCAGTAGTATAAAGCGGGAGCGGTACAATGAGCAGTTCTTC
>TRBV28|-|TRBJ1-5|TRBD1
CASSLGQGRQPQHF
TGTGCCAGCAGCCTTGGACAGGGACGGCAGCCCCAGCATTTT
>TRBV28|-|TRBJ2-1|-
CASSLWSYEQFF
TGTGCCAGCAGTTTATGGTCCTATGAGCAGTTCTTC
>TRBV5-5|-|TRBJ2-7|TRBD1
CASSLGLRTGASEQYF
TGTGCCAGCAGCTTGGGGCTTAGGACAGGGGCCTCCGAGCAGTACTTC
>TRBV5-1|-|TRBJ2-1|TRBD2
CASRPRLAVHNEQFF
TGCGCCAGCAGACCTCGACTAGCCGTCCACAATGAGCAGTTCTTC
>TRBV7-9|-|TRBJ2-1|-
CASSLANRNEQFF
TGTGCCAGCAGCTTAGCGAACAGAAATGAGCAGTTCTTC
>TRBV2|-|TRBJ1-2|-
CASSLRAGYTF
TGTGCCAGCAGCTTGAGGGCCGGCTACACCTTC
>TRBV6-5|many|TRBJ1-1|-
CASNTQGTEAFF
TGTGCCAGCAACACCCAGGGGACTGAAGCTTTCTTT
>TRBV9|-|TRBJ2-1|TRBD2
CASSVVGLTSGTNEQFF
TGTGCCAGCAGCGTAGTCGGATTGACTAGCGGAACTAATGAGCAGTTCTTC
>TRBV28|-|TRBJ2-2|-
CASSQEAGNTGELFF
TGTGCCAGCAGTCAAGAAGCGGGGAACACCGGGGAGCTGTTTTTT
>TRBV5-1|-|TRBJ2-5|TRBD2
CASSGGLAGVGSQYF
TGCGCCAGCAGCGGAGGACTAGCGGGAGTAGGGTCCCAGTACTTC
>TRBV21-1|-|TRBJ2-5|-
CARHLLLRQGWREGETQYF
TGTGCCAGGCATTTATTACTAAGACAGGGGTGGAGAGAGGGAGAGACCCAGTACTTC
>TRBV2|-|TRBJ2-7|-
CASSGHYEQYF
TGTGCCAGCAGTGGACACTACGAGCAGTACTTC
>TRBV27|-|TRBJ1-2|-
CASKEEAQSYGYTF
TGTGCCAGCAAGGAGGAGGCGCAAAGCTATGGCTACACCTTC
>TRBV7-9|-|TRBJ1-1|TRBD1
CASRPQGGSEAFF
TGTGCCAGCAGGCCACAGGGGGGGTCTGAAGCTTTCTTT
>TRBV18|-|TRBJ2-7|TRBD2
CASSQGLAGYEQYF
TGTGCCAGCTCGCAAGGACTAGCGGGGTACGAGCAGTACTTC
>TRBV4-2|-|TRBJ1-4|-
CASSQERTRFNEKLFF
TGTGCCAGCAGCCAAGAACGAACCAGATTTAATGAAAAACTGTTTTTT
>TRBV5-4|-|TRBJ2-1|TRBD2
CASSPSGTSFVKTGEQFF
TGTGCCAGCAGCCCTTCCGGGACTAGCTTCGTAAAAACGGGTGAGCAGTTCTTC
>TRBV28|-|TRBJ1-2|-
CASREGSRVYGYTF
TGTGCCAGCAGGGAGGGGTCTCGGGTCTATGGCTACACCTTC
>TRBV27|-|TRBJ2-7|-
CASSLTRYYEQYF
TGTGCCAGCAGTTTAACGAGGTACTACGAGCAGTACTTC
>TRBV27|-|TRBJ1-3|-
CASSSLSSGNTIYF
TGTGCCAGCAGTTCCCTTAGCTCTGGAAACACCATATATTTT
>TRBV6-4|-|TRBJ1-1|TRBD1
CASSPSRQGARAEAFF
TGTGCCAGCAGCCCAAGTCGACAGGGGGCGAGGGCTGAAGCTTTCTTT
>TRBV5-6|-|TRBJ1-2|-
CASSLARALLYGYTF
TGTGCCAGCAGCTTGGCGCGGGCCCTCCTCTATGGCTACACCTTC
>TRBV4-1|-|TRBJ2-7|-
CASSLSGTNRREQYF
TGCGCCAGCAGCCTTTCCGGGACAAATAGGAGGGAGCAGTACTTC
>TRBV4-1|-|TRBJ1-4|-
CASSPTSGGEELFF
TGCGCCAGCAGTCCAACCTCGGGGGGCGAGGAACTGTTTTTT
>TRBV29-1|-|TRBJ2-1|-
CSVEDRRASRSSSYNEQFF
TGCAGCGTTGAAGATAGAAGGGCTAGCAGAAGCAGCTCCTACAATGAGCAGTTCTTC
>TRBV7-3|-|TRBJ2-2|-
CASSQGVGGDTGELFF
TGTGCCAGCAGCCAAGGGGTTGGAGGGGACACCGGGGAGCTGTTTTTT
>TRBV5-6|-|TRBJ2-2|-
CASSLVEGANTGELFF
TGTGCCAGCAGCTTGGTAGAGGGGGCGAACACCGGGGAGCTGTTTTTT
>TRBV27|-|TRBJ1-5|-
CASSLAFNQPQHF
TGTGCCAGCAGTTTAGCGTTCAATCAGCCCCAGCATTTT
>TRBV30|-|TRBJ1-5|TRBD1
CAWSVGPGQGQPQHF
TGTGCCTGGAGTGTCGGACCGGGACAGGGTCAGCCCCAGCATTTT
>TRBV5-4|-|TRBJ2-2|TRBD2
CASSPTSGLNTGELFF
TGTGCCAGCAGCCCGACTAGCGGATTGAACACCGGGGAGCTGTTTTTT
>TRBV10-1|-|TRBJ2-1|TRBD2
CASGGELAVHNEQFF
TGCGCCAGCGGGGGGGAACTAGCGGTCCACAATGAGCAGTTCTTC